A selection of T cell receptor beta chains follows, all from one sample in a study of identical twins. TCRdb reanalysed the 5' RACE reads using MiXCR and keeps one entry per CDR3 protein. The table records about 330,000 distinct CDR3 sequences, around an eighth of them present only once. This sample was shared with a second study, whose subject was yellow fever vaccine responses in identical twins.

Sequenced: CD8+ T cells sorted from blood. These receptors were collected from a woman aged 18-29 years in good health. CDR3s include the opening cysteine and the closing phenylalanine or tryptophan. Fields, in order: J gene, D gene, V gene, clone size, CDR3 protein, CDR3 DNA. A D gene is named only where the DNA matches it firmly. The size field is filled for only some rows; it gives once, few, many or a size class.

TRBJ2-7 | NA | TRBV2 | few | CASRGPSSYEQYF | TGTGCCAGCAGGGGTCCAAGCTCCTACGAGCAGTACTTC
TRBJ2-2 | TRBD2 | TRBV28 | NA | CASSLTSGADTGELFF | TGTGCCAGCAGTTTAACTAGCGGAGCTGACACCGGGGAGCTGTTTTTT
TRBJ2-1 | NA | TRBV18 | few | CASSQRRDNEQFF | TGTGCCAGCTCCCAAAGGCGGGACAATGAGCAGTTCTTC
TRBJ2-6 | TRBD2 | TRBV5-1 | once | CASRGGSGANVLTF | TGCGCCAGTCGGGGGGGGTCTGGGGCCAACGTCCTGACTTTC
TRBJ1-5 | NA | TRBV6-1 | few | CASSSDRYSNQPQHF | TGTGCCAGCAGCTCGGACAGATATAGCAATCAGCCCCAGCATTTT
TRBJ2-3 | TRBD2 | TRBV7-6 | once | CASASGGTPDTQYF | TGTGCCAGCGCCAGCGGGGGGACTCCAGATACGCAGTATTTT
TRBJ2-2 | NA | TRBV27 | NA | CASARGGELFF | TGTGCCAGCGCCCGGGGGGGGGAGCTGTTTTTT
TRBJ2-3 | NA | TRBV20-1 | many | CSASARAFTDTQYF | TGCAGTGCTAGCGCCAGGGCGTTCACAGATACGCAGTATTTT
TRBJ2-7 | NA | TRBV7-9 | NA | CASSARDGAYEQYF | TGTGCCAGCAGCGCCCGGGACGGCGCCTACGAGCAGTACTTC
TRBJ1-1 | NA | TRBV27 | NA | CASSLGFSMNTEAFF | TGTGCCAGCAGTCTGGGGTTTTCTATGAACACTGAAGCTTTCTTT
TRBJ1-5 | NA | TRBV10-3 | NA | CAISESGKGDQPQHF | TGTGCCATCAGTGAGTCCGGCAAAGGGGATCAGCCCCAGCATTTT
TRBJ2-2 | NA | TRBV12-3/TRBV12-4 | NA | CASMLSRAPSTGELFF | TGTGCCAGCATGCTTTCCAGGGCCCCGAGCACCGGGGAGCTGTTTTTT
TRBJ2-3 | NA | TRBV28 | NA | CASSLYTGRSTDTQYF | TGTGCCAGCAGTTTATATACTGGGAGAAGCACAGATACGCAGTATTTT
TRBJ2-2 | NA | TRBV7-2 | few | CASSLSSSGTGELFF | TGTGCCAGCAGCTTATCTTCTTCGGGGACCGGGGAGCTGTTTTTT
TRBJ1-1 | NA | TRBV5-1 | NA | CASSLVGGGTAEAFF | TGCGCCAGCAGCTTGGTCGGAGGGGGTACCGCTGAAGCTTTCTTT